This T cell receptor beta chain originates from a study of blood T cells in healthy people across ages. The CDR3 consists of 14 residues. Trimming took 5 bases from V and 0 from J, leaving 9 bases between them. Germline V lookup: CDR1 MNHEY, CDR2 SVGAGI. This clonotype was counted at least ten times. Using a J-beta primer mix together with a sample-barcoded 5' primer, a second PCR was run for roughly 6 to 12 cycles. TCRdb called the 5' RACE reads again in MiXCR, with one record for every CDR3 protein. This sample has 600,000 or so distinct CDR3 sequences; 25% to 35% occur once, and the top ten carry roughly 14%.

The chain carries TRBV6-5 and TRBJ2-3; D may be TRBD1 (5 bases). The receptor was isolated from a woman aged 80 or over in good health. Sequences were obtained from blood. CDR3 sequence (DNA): TGTGCCAGCAGTCCCAGGGCTAGCACAGATACGCAGTATTTT. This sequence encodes CASSPRASTDTQYF.